This T cell receptor (beta chain) was retrieved from a study of blood T cell repertoires in COVID-19. About the research overall: The cDNA or gDNA used as material had been derived from T cells, B-cell-depleted T cells, or PBMCs.

The CDR3 runs to 14 residues. Germline CDR1 reads SGHTA; CDR2 reads FQGTGA. The V end was cut by 5 bases, the J end by 4 bases, with 14 bases between. Sequenced by immunoSEQ multiplex PCR; TCRdb stores in-frame clones only, minus some. The data show some 220,000 clones, around 84% seen once. The V gene is TRBV7-3, the J gene TRBJ1-1; D gene unclear. The source of this sequence is a man aged 45-60 years with active or convalescent COVID-19. Material: peripheral blood. CDR3 coding DNA: TGTGCCAGCAGCGAAGTCGGGGTGGGCACTGAAGCTTTCTTT. It yields the protein CASSEVGVGTEAFF.